This TCR beta chain was documented in a study of intratumoral heterogeneity in liver cancer. Study-level points and caveats: Tumor region a had significantly more unique T-cell expansions than region b. RNA-seq estimates of regional tumor-infiltrating lymphocyte burden differences were reportedly confirmed by TCR sequencing.

Here immunoSEQ multiplex PCR was the method, and the copy in TCRdb shows in-frame clones only, minus some. Seen here are about 6,200 clones, approximately 71% observed once, and the top ten hold roughly two fifths. CDR1 SGHVS and CDR2 FQNEAQ come from the germline V gene. The CDR3 is made up of 13 amino acids. V lost 4 bases, J lost 4 bases, and 9 bases lay in between. Multiple geographically separated regions of the hepatocellular carcinoma nodule were sampled separately. In the case of this clone: As yet, its antigen is unknown.

Sequenced here: tumor tissue, sampled before any cancer treatment. The receptor comes from a woman in her 70s with hepatocellular carcinoma. The chain employs TRBV7-8 and TRBJ2-3; D not resolved. CDR3 in amino acids: CASSSPAADTQYF. DNA of the CDR3: TGTGCCAGCAGCTCCCCCGCCGCAGATACGCAGTATTTT.